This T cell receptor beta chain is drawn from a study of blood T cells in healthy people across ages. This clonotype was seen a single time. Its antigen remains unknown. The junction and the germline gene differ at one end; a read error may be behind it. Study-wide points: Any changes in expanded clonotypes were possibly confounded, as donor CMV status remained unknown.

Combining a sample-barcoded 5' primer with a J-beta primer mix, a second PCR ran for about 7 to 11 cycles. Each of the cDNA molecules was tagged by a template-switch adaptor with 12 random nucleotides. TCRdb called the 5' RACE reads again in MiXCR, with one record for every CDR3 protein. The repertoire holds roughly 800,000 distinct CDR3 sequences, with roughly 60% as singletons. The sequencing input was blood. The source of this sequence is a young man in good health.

The CDR3 DNA reads as TGTGCCATCGGTGAGTCTCCCGACGCAGATACGCAGTATTTT. It translates to CAIGESPDADTQYF. The V gene is TRBV10-3, the J gene TRBJ2-3; D is undetermined. The length of the CDR3 is 14 residues. Germline lookup yields CDR1 ENHRY and CDR2 SYGVKD.